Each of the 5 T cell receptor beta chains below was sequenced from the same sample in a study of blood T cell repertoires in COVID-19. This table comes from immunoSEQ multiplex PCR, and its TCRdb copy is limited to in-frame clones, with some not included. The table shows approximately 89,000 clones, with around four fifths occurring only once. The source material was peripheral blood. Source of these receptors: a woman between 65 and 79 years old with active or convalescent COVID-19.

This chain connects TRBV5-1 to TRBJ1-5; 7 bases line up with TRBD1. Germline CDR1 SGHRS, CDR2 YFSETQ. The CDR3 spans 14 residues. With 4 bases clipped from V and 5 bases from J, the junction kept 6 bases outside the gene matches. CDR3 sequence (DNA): TGCGCCAGCAGCAGACAGGGTGGGGATCAGCCCCAGCATTTT. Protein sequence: CASSRQGGDQPQHF.

The CDR3 is CASSPDSDTQYF. In DNA form, the CDR3 reads TGTGCCAGCAGCCCCGACTCGGATACGCAGTATTTT. The V call is TRBV7-9, the J call TRBJ2-3, with unresolved D. This CDR3 region has 12 residues. CDR1 is SEHNR, CDR2 FQNEAQ, per germline (reference sequence). V was trimmed by 5 bases and J by 6 bases, leaving 9 bases between them.

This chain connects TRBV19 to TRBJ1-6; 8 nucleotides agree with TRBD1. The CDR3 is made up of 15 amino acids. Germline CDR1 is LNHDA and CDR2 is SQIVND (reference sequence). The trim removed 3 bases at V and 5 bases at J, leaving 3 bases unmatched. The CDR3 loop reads CASSMGQVNNSPLHF. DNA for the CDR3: TGTGCCAGTAGTATGGGACAGGTCAATAATTCACCCCTCCACTTT.

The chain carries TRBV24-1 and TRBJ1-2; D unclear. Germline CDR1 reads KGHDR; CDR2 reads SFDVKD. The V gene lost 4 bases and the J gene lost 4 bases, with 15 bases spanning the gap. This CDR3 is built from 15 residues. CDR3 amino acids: CATSDAATGAYGYTF. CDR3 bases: TGTGCCACCAGTGACGCCGCGACGGGAGCCTATGGCTACACCTTC.

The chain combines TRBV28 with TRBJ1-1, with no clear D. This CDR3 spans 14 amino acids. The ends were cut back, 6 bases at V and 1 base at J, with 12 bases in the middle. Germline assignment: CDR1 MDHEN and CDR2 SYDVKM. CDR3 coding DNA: TGTGCCAGCAGCTATCTTCGAGAGAACACTGAAGCTTTCTTT. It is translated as CASSYLRENTEAFF.